The rows below give T cell receptor beta chains drawn from one sample of a study of blood T cell repertoires in COVID-19. Libraries were prepared by immunoSEQ multiplex PCR; TCRdb keeps only in-frame clonotypes and omits some of them. Of 150,000 or so clones in the sample, 86% were seen once. The sequenced sample was peripheral blood. These receptors came from a man between 60 and 70 years old with acute or convalescent COVID-19. Each CDR3 is given with its conserved first and last residue. A D gene is named only where the DNA matches it firmly. Clone sizes are given selectively: once, few, many, or a class where the clone is expanded.

cdr3_aa: CASTRQGPSSDSYEQYF; cdr3_nt: TGTGCCAGCACCAGACAGGGCCCCTCTTCTGACTCCTACGAGCAGTACTTC; v_call: TRBV6-4; clone_size: once; d_call: TRBD1; j_call: TRBJ2-7
cdr3_aa: CATADNSPLHF; cdr3_nt: TGTGCCACCGCAGATAATTCACCCCTCCACTTT; v_call: TRBV28; clone_size: -; d_call: -; j_call: TRBJ1-6
cdr3_aa: CASSTGQGNRAYEQYF; cdr3_nt: TGTGCCAGTAGTACGGGACAGGGGAATAGGGCCTACGAGCAGTACTTC; v_call: TRBV19; clone_size: -; d_call: TRBD1; j_call: TRBJ2-7
cdr3_aa: CASSILRTGTSGANVLTF; cdr3_nt: TGTGCCAGTAGTATACTACGGACAGGGACCTCTGGGGCCAACGTCCTGACTTTC; v_call: TRBV19; clone_size: few; d_call: TRBD1; j_call: TRBJ2-6
cdr3_aa: CASSRSNTEAFF; cdr3_nt: TGTGCCAGCAGCCGGAGCAACACTGAAGCTTTCTTT; v_call: TRBV6-5; clone_size: -; d_call: -; j_call: TRBJ1-1
cdr3_aa: CASSEGLYGELFF; cdr3_nt: TGTGCCAGCAGTGAGGGCCTCTATGGGGAGCTGTTTTTT; v_call: TRBV25-1; clone_size: once; d_call: -; j_call: TRBJ2-2
cdr3_aa: CASKGRGSLYEQYF; cdr3_nt: TGTGCCAGCAAGGGCAGGGGCTCCCTCTACGAGCAGTACTTC; v_call: TRBV28; clone_size: -; d_call: -; j_call: TRBJ2-7
cdr3_aa: CASSRRDRHIGTEAFF; cdr3_nt: TGTGCCAGCAGCAGGCGGGACCGCCATATCGGGACTGAAGCTTTCTTT; v_call: TRBV21-1; clone_size: -; d_call: -; j_call: TRBJ1-1
cdr3_aa: CASSIGNTDTQYF; cdr3_nt: TGTGCCAGTAGTATCGGGAACACAGATACGCAGTATTTT; v_call: TRBV19; clone_size: -; d_call: -; j_call: TRBJ2-3
cdr3_aa: CASSLTLNTEAFF; cdr3_nt: TGTGCCAGCAGCCTGACACTCAACACTGAAGCTTTCTTT; v_call: TRBV7-3; clone_size: -; d_call: -; j_call: TRBJ1-1
cdr3_aa: CASSHSIDRVVDTQYF; cdr3_nt: TGCGCCAGCAGCCACTCGATCGACAGGGTTGTAGATACGCAGTATTTT; v_call: TRBV4-1; clone_size: -; d_call: TRBD1; j_call: TRBJ2-3
cdr3_aa: CASSLAGVEKLFF; cdr3_nt: TGTGCCAGCAGCTTAGCAGGGGTGGAAAAACTGTTTTTT; v_call: TRBV11-2; clone_size: -; d_call: -; j_call: TRBJ1-4
cdr3_aa: CASSLGLAGQGSTGELFF; cdr3_nt: TGCGCCAGCAGCTTGGGGTTAGCGGGACAGGGGTCCACCGGGGAGCTGTTTTTT; v_call: TRBV5-1; clone_size: -; d_call: TRBD1; j_call: TRBJ2-2
cdr3_aa: CASSLARFTGAATDTQYF; cdr3_nt: TGTGCCAGCAGCTTAGCGAGGTTTACAGGGGCCGCCACAGATACGCAGTATTTT; v_call: TRBV7-2; clone_size: -; d_call: TRBD1; j_call: TRBJ2-3
cdr3_aa: CASSLMGGRLAKNIQYF; cdr3_nt: TGTGCCAGCAGCTTAATGGGGGGGCGTCTGGCCAAAAACATTCAGTACTTC; v_call: TRBV7-3; clone_size: once; d_call: -; j_call: TRBJ2-4
cdr3_aa: CASSLTSGRADEQFF; cdr3_nt: TGTGCCAGTAGTTTGACTAGCGGGAGGGCCGATGAGCAGTTCTTC; v_call: TRBV19; clone_size: -; d_call: TRBD2; j_call: TRBJ2-1
cdr3_aa: CASRTDFNYGYTF; cdr3_nt: TGTGCCAGCAGGACAGACTTTAACTATGGCTACACCTTC; v_call: TRBV6-5; clone_size: -; d_call: -; j_call: TRBJ1-2
cdr3_aa: CASSVDGDRAQPQHF; cdr3_nt: TGTGCCAGCAGCGTAGATGGGGACAGGGCCCAGCCCCAGCATTTT; v_call: TRBV9; clone_size: -; d_call: TRBD1; j_call: TRBJ1-5
cdr3_aa: CASSLVVSSREQYF; cdr3_nt: TGCGCCAGCAGCCTGGTAGTGTCTTCGAGGGAGCAGTACTTC; v_call: TRBV5-1; clone_size: -; d_call: -; j_call: TRBJ2-7
cdr3_aa: CASSWQGRTGELFF; cdr3_nt: TGTGCCAGCTCATGGCAGGGGCGAACCGGGGAGCTGTTTTTT; v_call: TRBV18; clone_size: few; d_call: -; j_call: TRBJ2-2
cdr3_aa: CASSQGLARGLNSPLHF; cdr3_nt: TGCGCCAGCAGCCAAGGACTGGCAAGGGGATTAAATTCACCCCTCCACTTT; v_call: TRBV4-1; clone_size: -; d_call: -; j_call: TRBJ1-6
cdr3_aa: CASLDRVGGYTF; cdr3_nt: TGTGCCAGTCTGGACAGGGTTGGTGGCTACACCTTC; v_call: TRBV6-5; clone_size: -; d_call: TRBD1; j_call: TRBJ1-2
cdr3_aa: CAISQRQGRYEQYF; cdr3_nt: TGTGCCATCAGTCAACGACAGGGGAGGTACGAGCAGTACTTC; v_call: TRBV10-3; clone_size: -; d_call: TRBD1; j_call: TRBJ2-7
cdr3_aa: CASSYRGQGYGYTF; cdr3_nt: TGTGCCAGCAGTTACCGCGGACAGGGCTATGGCTACACCTTC; v_call: TRBV6-6; clone_size: once; d_call: TRBD1; j_call: TRBJ1-2
cdr3_aa: CASSLLPGHSLGEAFF; cdr3_nt: TGTGCCAGCAGTCTTCTCCCGGGACATAGCCTCGGTGAAGCTTTCTTT; v_call: TRBV28; clone_size: -; d_call: -; j_call: TRBJ1-1
cdr3_aa: CASRLRPGTYEQYF; cdr3_nt: TGTGCCAGCAGGTTGCGGCCCGGCACCTACGAGCAGTACTTC; v_call: TRBV6-5; clone_size: -; d_call: -; j_call: TRBJ2-7
cdr3_aa: CASSAQTGRHLRANVLTF; cdr3_nt: TGTGCCAGCAGCGCTCAGACAGGGAGGCATCTGCGCGCCAACGTCCTGACTTTC; v_call: TRBV9; clone_size: -; d_call: -; j_call: TRBJ2-6
cdr3_aa: CASSIESRGWVNEQFF; cdr3_nt: TGTGCCAGTAGTATAGAGAGCAGGGGATGGGTCAATGAGCAGTTCTTC; v_call: TRBV19; clone_size: -; d_call: -; j_call: TRBJ2-1
cdr3_aa: CASSYRSTQETQYF; cdr3_nt: TGTGCCAGCAGTTACCGCAGTACCCAAGAGACCCAGTACTTC; v_call: TRBV6-5; clone_size: -; d_call: -; j_call: TRBJ2-5
cdr3_aa: CATSRDSGRAINEQFF; cdr3_nt: TGTGCCACCAGCAGAGATAGCGGGAGGGCCATCAATGAGCAGTTCTTC; v_call: TRBV15; clone_size: medium-sized; d_call: TRBD2; j_call: TRBJ2-1
cdr3_aa: CASSPLAGVKNEQFF; cdr3_nt: TGTGCCAGCAGCCCCCTAGCGGGAGTTAAGAATGAGCAGTTCTTC; v_call: TRBV6-2/TRBV6-3; clone_size: -; d_call: TRBD2; j_call: TRBJ2-1
cdr3_aa: CASSILRDTNSEAFF; cdr3_nt: TGTGCCAGCAGCATACTCCGGGACACAAACTCTGAAGCTTTCTTT; v_call: TRBV7-9; clone_size: -; d_call: -; j_call: TRBJ1-1
cdr3_aa: CASSQGLAGYEQYF; cdr3_nt: TGTGCCAGCAGTCAAGGACTAGCGGGGTACGAGCAGTACTTC; v_call: TRBV28; clone_size: -; d_call: TRBD2; j_call: TRBJ2-7
cdr3_aa: CASSPFSGSYEQYF; cdr3_nt: TGTGCCAGCAGTCCATTTAGCGGGAGCTACGAGCAGTACTTC; v_call: TRBV28; clone_size: once; d_call: TRBD2; j_call: TRBJ2-7